The present T cell receptor beta chain was sequenced within a study of T-cell memory formation after mild COVID-19. Study information: TCR clusters were mostly confined to one donor each. Broader study findings: A subset of responding clones appeared in pre-infection memory, suggesting cross-reactive memory joined. Mainly in CM and EM were contracting CD4+ clones; CD8+ were in EMRA. Contracting clones, day 15 to 85, had balanced CD4/CD8, and later expanders favored CD4+.

From the 5' RACE reads, TCRdb called clonotypes with MiXCR, one entry per CDR3 protein. The repertoire includes hundreds of thousands of distinct CDR3 sequences, 20% to 25% of them detected once, and about 21% sits in the top ten. Worth noting for this clonotype: No antigen is known for it.

This receptor was taken from a man between 18 and 29 years old who had mild COVID-19 (a few samples of this study predate the infection). Cell type and time point are not known. Input material: PBMCs or a T cell subset sorted from them (not recorded which).

The CDR3 DNA reads TGTGCCAGCAGCTTAAGGGATCATTGGGAGACCCAGTACTTC. Protein sequence: CASSLRDHWETQYF. This chain links TRBV7-9 with TRBJ2-5; D not certain. The CDR3 has 14 amino acids. The germline V gene encodes CDR1 SEHNR and CDR2 FQNEAQ (reference sequence). The germline V and J ends were trimmed by 2 bases and 5 bases, with 12 bases remaining between them.